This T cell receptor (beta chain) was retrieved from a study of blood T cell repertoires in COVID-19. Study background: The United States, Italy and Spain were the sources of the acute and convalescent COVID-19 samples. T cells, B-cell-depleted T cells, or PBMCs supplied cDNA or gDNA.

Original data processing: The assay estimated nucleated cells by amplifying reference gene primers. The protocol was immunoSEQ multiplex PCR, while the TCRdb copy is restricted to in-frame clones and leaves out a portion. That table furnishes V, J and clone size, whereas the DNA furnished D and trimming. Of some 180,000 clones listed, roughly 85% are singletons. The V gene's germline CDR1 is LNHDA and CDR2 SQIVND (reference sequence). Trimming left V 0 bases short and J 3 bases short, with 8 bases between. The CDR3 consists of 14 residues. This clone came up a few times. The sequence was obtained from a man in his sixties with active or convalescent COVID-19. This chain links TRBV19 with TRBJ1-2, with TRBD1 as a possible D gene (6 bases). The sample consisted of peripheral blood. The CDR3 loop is CASSIDGQYYGYTF. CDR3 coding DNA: TGTGCCAGTAGTATAGATGGACAGTACTATGGCTACACCTTC.